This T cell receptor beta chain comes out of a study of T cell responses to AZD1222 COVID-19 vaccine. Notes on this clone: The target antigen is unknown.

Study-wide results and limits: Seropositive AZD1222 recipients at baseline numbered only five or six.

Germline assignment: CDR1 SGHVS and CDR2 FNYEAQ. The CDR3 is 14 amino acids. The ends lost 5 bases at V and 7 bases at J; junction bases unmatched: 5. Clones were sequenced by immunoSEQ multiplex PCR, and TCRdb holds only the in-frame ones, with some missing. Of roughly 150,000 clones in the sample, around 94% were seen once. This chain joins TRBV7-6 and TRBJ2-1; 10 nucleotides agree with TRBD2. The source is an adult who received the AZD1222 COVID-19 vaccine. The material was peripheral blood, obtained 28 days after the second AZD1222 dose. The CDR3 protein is CASSRGLAPNEQFF. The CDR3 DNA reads TGTGCCAGCAGCCGGGGACTAGCGCCGAATGAGCAGTTCTTC.